This TCR beta chain emerged from a study of OX40 agonist ivuxolimab in advanced cancers. Study-wide background: The patients received agonistic anti-OX40 (CD134) antibody ivuxolimab. Overall study findings and caveats: At 0.1 to 3.0 mg/kg, CD4+ and CD8+ blood T cells expanded clonally by week 6. More expanded clones were seen, on average, in CD8+ T cells than in CD4+.

With respect to this clone: The antigen is not known.

Generated by immunoSEQ multiplex PCR, the TCRdb table keeps only in-frame clones and is missing some. The sample records tens of thousands of clones, about 90% being singletons. Germline V gene sequence: CDR1 MNHEY, CDR2 SVGAGI. V gave up 6 bases and J gave up 9 bases, with 8 bases separating them. CDR3 length: 10 amino acids. J is TRBJ1-2 and V is TRBV6-5, with D unresolved. The receptor comes from an adult with an advanced solid tumor such as melanoma, head and neck, liver or kidney cancer. Sequences were derived from CD4+ or CD8+ T cells sorted from blood, sampled in a trial of the OX40 agonist ivuxolimab. The CDR3 sequence is CASRKDRYTF. The DNA of the CDR3 is TGTGCCAGCAGGAAGGACCGCTACACCTTC.